This T cell receptor beta chain was identified during a study of blood T cell repertoires in COVID-19. Background on the study: Researchers got acute and convalescent COVID-19 samples from the United States, Italy and Spain. T cells, B-cell-depleted T cells, or PBMCs provided the cDNA or gDNA that served as material.

Germline CDR1 is MGHRA and CDR2 is YSYEKL. V was cut by 0 bases and J by 3 bases, with 12 bases left in between. The CDR3 has 16 residues. Authors' data handling: Reference gene primer amplification in the assay estimated nucleated cell counts. Measured with immunoSEQ multiplex PCR; TCRdb has only the in-frame clones, and not every one. That table supplies the V and J calls and clone size; D and trimming were determined from the DNA. The sample holds 15,000 to 20,000 clones; about 80% are singletons and the top ten take roughly 23%. The sample taken for sequencing was peripheral blood. The chain combines TRBV4-1 with TRBJ1-5; D uncertain. The sequence derives from a man in his 60s with active or convalescent COVID-19. CDR3 nucleotides: TGCGCCAGCAGCCAAGATGTGGGCGGACTCAATCAGCCCCAGCATTTT. This sequence encodes CASSQDVGGLNQPQHF.